A selection of T cell receptor beta chains follows, all from one sample in a study of molecular identifiers for immune sequencing clone quantification. TCRdb called the PCR reads again in MiXCR, with one record for every CDR3 protein. The sample includes about 640,000 distinct CDR3 sequences, approximately 20% of them seen just once. Source material: naive CD8+ T cells from blood, with Jurkat cell RNA spiked in. These receptors were collected from a human donor in good health. Some libraries in this study had Jurkat cell RNA spiked in. The conserved cysteine and the conserved F or W are not part of the CDR3 here. The order of the fields is V gene, J gene, CDR3 protein.

v_gene: TRBV7-9; j_gene: TRBJ2-2; CDR3aa: ASYPGTGSAGTGELF
v_gene: TRBV4-1; j_gene: TRBJ2-5; CDR3aa: ASSQNPGQGQETQY
v_gene: TRBV24-1; j_gene: TRBJ2-3; CDR3aa: ATSDFGGRPGDTQY
v_gene: TRBV6-2/TRBV6-3; j_gene: TRBJ2-4; CDR3aa: ASSYSQTSAKNIQY
v_gene: TRBV19; j_gene: TRBJ2-1; CDR3aa: ASSIDGGLYNEQF
v_gene: TRBV7-9; j_gene: TRBJ1-1; CDR3aa: ASSFPGREAF
v_gene: TRBV7-8; j_gene: TRBJ2-5; CDR3aa: ASSVSGGQY
v_gene: TRBV13; j_gene: TRBJ2-7; CDR3aa: ASSSAGAYEQY
v_gene: TRBV20-1; j_gene: TRBJ2-3; CDR3aa: SARLGTSGGVADTQY
v_gene: TRBV12-3/TRBV12-4; j_gene: TRBJ2-7; CDR3aa: ASSDTYSYEQY
v_gene: TRBV5-6; j_gene: TRBJ2-2; CDR3aa: ASSWDISFTGELF
v_gene: TRBV20-1; j_gene: TRBJ2-2; CDR3aa: SARRDFRPGELF
v_gene: TRBV6-2/TRBV6-3; j_gene: TRBJ2-2; CDR3aa: ASTAVYPENTGELF
v_gene: TRBV4-1; j_gene: TRBJ2-3; CDR3aa: ASSPQGGGPGTDTQY
v_gene: TRBV19; j_gene: TRBJ1-2; CDR3aa: TSSIGTRTSNGYT